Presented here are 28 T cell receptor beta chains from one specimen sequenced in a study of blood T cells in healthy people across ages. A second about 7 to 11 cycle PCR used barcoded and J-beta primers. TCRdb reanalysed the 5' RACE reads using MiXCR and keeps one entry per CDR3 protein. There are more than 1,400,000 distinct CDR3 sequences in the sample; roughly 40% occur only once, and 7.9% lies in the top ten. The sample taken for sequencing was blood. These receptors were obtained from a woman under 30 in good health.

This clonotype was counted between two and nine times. CDR3 region: CASSLPGTKQGDTQYF. The CDR3 DNA is TGTGCCAGCAGCTTACCCGGGACTAAACAAGGAGATACGCAGTATTTT. The rearrangement joins TRBV7-9 to TRBJ2-3; 7 nucleotides match TRBD2. V gave up 2 bases and J gave up 5 bases; unmatched junction bases: 10. This CDR3 is built from 16 residues. Germline lookup yields CDR1 SEHNR and CDR2 FQNEAQ (reference sequence).

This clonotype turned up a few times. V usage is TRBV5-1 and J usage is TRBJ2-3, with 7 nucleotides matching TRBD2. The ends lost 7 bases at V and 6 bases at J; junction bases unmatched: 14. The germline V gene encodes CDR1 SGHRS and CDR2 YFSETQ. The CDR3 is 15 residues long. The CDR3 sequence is CASQREGFGTDTQYF. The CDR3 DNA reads TGCGCCAGCCAAAGGGAGGGTTTTGGTACCGATACGCAGTATTTT.

CDR3 sequence reads: CASTVSIAGGRDEQFF. For the CDR3, the DNA is TGTGCCAGCACCGTTTCAATAGCGGGAGGAAGGGATGAGCAGTTCTTC. The rearrangement joins TRBV7-9 to TRBJ2-1; 10 positions match TRBD2. Germline loops: CDR1 SEHNR, CDR2 FQNEAQ (reference sequence). Trimming removed 7 bases from V and 8 bases from J; junction bases left unmatched: 14. CDR3 length: 16 amino acids.

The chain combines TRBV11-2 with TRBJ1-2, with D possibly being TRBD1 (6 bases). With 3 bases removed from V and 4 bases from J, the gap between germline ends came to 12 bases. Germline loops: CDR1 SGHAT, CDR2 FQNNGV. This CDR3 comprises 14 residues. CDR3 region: CASSLHRATYGYTF. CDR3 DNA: TGTGCCAGCAGCTTGCACAGGGCGACCTATGGCTACACCTTC.

CDR3 coding DNA: TGTGCCAGCAGTTTATCAGGAGGGCGACAGCCCCAGCATTTT. Amino acids: CASSLSGGRQPQHF. This chain joins TRBV27 and TRBJ1-5; no definite D call. The CDR3 runs to 14 residues. The V and J ends lost 0 bases and 7 bases respectively, with 10 bases between them. Germline lookup yields CDR1 MNHEY and CDR2 SMNVEV (reference sequence).

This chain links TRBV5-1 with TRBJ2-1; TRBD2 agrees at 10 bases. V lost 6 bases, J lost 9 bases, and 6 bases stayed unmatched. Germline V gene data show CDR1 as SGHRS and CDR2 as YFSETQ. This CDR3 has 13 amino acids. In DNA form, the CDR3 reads TGCGCCAGCACGGCTAGCGGGAGCGGTGAGCAGTTCTTC. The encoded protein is CASTASGSGEQFF.

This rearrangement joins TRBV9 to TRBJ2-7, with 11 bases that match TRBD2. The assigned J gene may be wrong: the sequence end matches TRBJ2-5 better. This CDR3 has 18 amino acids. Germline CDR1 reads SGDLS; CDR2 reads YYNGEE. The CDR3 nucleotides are TGTGCCAGCAGCGGACTTAGCGGGGGGGCGCCAAATCGAGAGACCCAGTACTTC. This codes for CASSGLSGGAPNRETQYF.

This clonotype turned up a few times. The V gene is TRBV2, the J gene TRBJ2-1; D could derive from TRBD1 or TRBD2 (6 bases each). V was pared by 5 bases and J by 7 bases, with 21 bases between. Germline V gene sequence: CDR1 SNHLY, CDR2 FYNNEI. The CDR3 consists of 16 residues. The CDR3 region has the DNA TGTGCCAGCAGTCAACCTGGTGGTCAGGGGAGGAATGAGCAGTTCTTC. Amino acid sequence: CASSQPGGQGRNEQFF.

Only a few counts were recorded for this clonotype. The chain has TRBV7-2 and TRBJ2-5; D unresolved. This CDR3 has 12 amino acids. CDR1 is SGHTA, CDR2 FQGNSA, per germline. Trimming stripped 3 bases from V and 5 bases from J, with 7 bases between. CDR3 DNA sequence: TGTGCCAGCAGCTTTTGGCCGGAGACCCAGTACTTC. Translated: CASSFWPETQYF.

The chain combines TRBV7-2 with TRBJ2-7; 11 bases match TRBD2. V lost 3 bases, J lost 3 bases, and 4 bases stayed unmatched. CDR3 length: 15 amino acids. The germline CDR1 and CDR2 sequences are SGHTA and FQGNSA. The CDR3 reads CASSFRLAGNYEQYF. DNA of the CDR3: TGTGCCAGCAGCTTCAGACTAGCGGGAAACTACGAGCAGTACTTC.

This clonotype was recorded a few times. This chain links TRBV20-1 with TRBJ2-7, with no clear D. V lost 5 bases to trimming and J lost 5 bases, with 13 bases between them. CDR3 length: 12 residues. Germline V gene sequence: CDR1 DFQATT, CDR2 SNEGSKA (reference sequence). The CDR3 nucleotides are TGCAGTGCTCGCCCCTCGGGCAACGAGCAGTACTTC. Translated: CSARPSGNEQYF.

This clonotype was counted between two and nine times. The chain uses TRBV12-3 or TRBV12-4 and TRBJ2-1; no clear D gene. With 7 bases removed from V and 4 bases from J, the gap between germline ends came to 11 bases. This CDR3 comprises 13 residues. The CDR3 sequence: CASTLRRYNEQFF. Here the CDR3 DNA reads TGTGCCAGCACACTAAGAAGATACAATGAGCAGTTCTTC.

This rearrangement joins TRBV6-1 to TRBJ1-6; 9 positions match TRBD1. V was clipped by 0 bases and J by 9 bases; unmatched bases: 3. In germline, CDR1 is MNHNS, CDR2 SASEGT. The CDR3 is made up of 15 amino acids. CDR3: CASSEAWDRVSPLHF. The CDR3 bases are TGTGCCAGCAGTGAAGCGTGGGACAGGGTTTCACCCCTCCACTTT.

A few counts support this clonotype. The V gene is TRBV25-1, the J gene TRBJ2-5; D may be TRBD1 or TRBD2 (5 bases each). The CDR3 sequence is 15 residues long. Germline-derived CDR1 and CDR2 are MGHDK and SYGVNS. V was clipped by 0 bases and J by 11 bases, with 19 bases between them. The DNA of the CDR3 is TGTGCCAGCAGTGAATATGGGGGTACCTTAGGGGAGCAGTACTTC. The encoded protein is CASSEYGGTLGEQYF.

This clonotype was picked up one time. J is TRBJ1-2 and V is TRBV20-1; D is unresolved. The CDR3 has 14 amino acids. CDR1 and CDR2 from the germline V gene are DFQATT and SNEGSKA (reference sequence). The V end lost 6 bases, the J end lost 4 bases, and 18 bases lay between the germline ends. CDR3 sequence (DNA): TGCAGTGCCTCAAGGGAGTTGGAGGTCTATGGCTACACCTTC. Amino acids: CSASRELEVYGYTF.

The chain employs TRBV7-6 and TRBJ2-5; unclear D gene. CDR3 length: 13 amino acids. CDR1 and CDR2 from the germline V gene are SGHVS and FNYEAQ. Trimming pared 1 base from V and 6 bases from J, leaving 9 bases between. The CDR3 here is CASSLEISKTQYF. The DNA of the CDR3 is TGTGCCAGCAGCTTAGAAATCTCAAAGACCCAGTACTTC. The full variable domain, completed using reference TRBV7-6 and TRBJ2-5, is GAGVSQSPRYKVTKRGQDVALRCDPISGHVSLYWYRQALGQGPEFLTYFNYEAQQDKSGLPNDRFSAERPEGSISTLTIQRTEQRDSAMYRCASSLEISKTQYFGPGTRLLVL.

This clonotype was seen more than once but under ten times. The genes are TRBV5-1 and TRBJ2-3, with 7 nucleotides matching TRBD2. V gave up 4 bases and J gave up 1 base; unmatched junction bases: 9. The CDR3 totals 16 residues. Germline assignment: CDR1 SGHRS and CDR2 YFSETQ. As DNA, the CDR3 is TGCGCCAGCAGCGATTCCGGGACTACCGGCACAGATACGCAGTATTTT. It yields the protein CASSDSGTTGTDTQYF.

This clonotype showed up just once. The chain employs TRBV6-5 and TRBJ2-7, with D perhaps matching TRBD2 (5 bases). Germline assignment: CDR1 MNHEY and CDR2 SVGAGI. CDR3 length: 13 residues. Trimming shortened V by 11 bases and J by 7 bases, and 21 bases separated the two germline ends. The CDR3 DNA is TGTGCCTCCGGGGAGCTCTCCTACAATGAGCAGTACTTC. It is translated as CASGELSYNEQYF.

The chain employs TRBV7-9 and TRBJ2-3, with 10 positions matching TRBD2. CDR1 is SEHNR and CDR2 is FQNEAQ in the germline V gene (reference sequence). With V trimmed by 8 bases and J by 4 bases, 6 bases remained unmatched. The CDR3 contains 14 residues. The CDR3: CASGPSGGPDTQYF. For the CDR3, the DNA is TGTGCCAGCGGTCCTAGCGGGGGACCAGATACGCAGTATTTT.

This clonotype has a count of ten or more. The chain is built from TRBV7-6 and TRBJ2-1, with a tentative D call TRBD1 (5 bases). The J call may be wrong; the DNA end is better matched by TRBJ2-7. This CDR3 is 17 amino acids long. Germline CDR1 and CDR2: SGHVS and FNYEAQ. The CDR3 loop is CASSFITGDSSYNEQYF. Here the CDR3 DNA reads TGTGCCAGCAGCTTTATAACAGGCGATAGCTCCTACAATGAGCAGTACTTC.

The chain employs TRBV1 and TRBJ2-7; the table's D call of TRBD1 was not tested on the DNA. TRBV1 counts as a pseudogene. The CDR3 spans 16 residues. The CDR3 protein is CTSNQGRSSHSYEQYF. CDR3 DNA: TGCACCAGCAACCAGGGACGGAGTTCCCACTCCTACGAGCAGTACTTC.

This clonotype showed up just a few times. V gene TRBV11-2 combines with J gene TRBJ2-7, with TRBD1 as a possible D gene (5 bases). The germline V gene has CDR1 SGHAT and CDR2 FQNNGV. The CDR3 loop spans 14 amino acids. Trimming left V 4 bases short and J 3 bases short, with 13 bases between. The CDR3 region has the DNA TGTGCCAGCAGCTACCAGGGCGGATACTACGAGCAGTACTTC. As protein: CASSYQGGYYEQYF.

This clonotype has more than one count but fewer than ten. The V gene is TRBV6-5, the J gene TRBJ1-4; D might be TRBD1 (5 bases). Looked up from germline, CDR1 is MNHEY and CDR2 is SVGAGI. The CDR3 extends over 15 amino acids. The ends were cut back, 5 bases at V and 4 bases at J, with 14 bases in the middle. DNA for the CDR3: TGTGCCAGCAGTCCCCCGGGCGGGGGTAATGAAAAACTGTTTTTT. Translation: CASSPPGGGNEKLFF.

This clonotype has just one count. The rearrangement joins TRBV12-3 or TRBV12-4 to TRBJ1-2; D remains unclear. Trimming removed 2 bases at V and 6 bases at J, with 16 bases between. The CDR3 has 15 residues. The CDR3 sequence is CASSLMWAGSHGYTF. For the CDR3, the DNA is TGTGCCAGCAGTTTAATGTGGGCAGGTTCGCATGGCTACACCTTC.

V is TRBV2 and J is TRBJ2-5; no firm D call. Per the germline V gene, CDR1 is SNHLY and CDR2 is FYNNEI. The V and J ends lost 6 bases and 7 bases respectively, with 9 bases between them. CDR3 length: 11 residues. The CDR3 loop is CASRATGTQYF. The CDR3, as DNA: TGTGCCAGCAGGGCGACGGGGACCCAGTACTTC.

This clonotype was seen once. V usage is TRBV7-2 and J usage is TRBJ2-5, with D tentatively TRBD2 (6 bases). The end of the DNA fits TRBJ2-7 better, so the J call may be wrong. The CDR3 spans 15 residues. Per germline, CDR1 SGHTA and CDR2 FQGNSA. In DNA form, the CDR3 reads TGTGCCAGCAGCTTAGCCCCGGGACTCCAGTACGAGCAGTACTTC. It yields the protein CASSLAPGLQYEQYF.

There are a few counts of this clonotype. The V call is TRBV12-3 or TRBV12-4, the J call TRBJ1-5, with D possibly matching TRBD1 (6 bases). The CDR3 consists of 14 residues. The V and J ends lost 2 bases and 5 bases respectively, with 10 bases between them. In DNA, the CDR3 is TGTGCCAGCAGTTTAAGAGGGGGGGATCAGCCCCAGCATTTT. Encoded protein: CASSLRGGDQPQHF.

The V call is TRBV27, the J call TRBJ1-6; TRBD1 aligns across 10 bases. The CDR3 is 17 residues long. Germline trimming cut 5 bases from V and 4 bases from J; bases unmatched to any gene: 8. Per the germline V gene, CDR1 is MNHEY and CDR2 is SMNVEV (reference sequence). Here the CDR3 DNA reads TGTGCCAGCAGTCGGAAGACAGGGGGCGCGTATAATTCACCCCTCCACTTT. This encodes CASSRKTGGAYNSPLHF.